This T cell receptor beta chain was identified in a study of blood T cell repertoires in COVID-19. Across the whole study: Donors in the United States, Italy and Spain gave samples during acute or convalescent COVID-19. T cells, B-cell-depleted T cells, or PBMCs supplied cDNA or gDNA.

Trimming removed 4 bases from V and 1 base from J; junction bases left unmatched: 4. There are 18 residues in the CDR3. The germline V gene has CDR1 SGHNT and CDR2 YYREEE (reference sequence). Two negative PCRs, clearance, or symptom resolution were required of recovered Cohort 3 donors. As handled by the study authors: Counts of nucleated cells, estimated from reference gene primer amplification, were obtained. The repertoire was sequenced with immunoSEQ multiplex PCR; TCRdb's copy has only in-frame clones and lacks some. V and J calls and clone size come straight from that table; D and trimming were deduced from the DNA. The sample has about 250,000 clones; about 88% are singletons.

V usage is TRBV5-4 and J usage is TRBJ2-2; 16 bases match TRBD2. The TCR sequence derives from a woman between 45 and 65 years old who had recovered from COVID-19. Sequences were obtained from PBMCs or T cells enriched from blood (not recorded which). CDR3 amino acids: CASSRGLAGGKNTGELFF. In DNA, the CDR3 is TGTGCCAGCAGCCGGGGACTAGCGGGAGGGAAGAACACCGGGGAGCTGTTTTTT.